Listed below are T cell receptor beta chains from one sample, sequenced in a study of T cell changes during pregnancy in multiple sclerosis. Method: immunoSEQ multiplex PCR; TCRdb's copy keeps in-frame clones and lacks some. The table has 65,000 to 85,000 clones, approximately 93% seen once. This specimen consisted of peripheral blood, obtained in the second trimester of pregnancy. The receptors here all came from a female donor with multiple sclerosis, enrolled in a pregnancy study. Both conserved end residues are part of each CDR3. Fields, in order: clone size, V gene, J gene, D gene, CDR3 DNA, CDR3 protein. The D gene is left open where the match is weak. Clone size is stated in some rows and not others, as once, few, many or a class when expanded.

clone size: .; V gene: TRBV19; J gene: TRBJ1-2; D gene: .; CDR3 DNA: TGTGCCAGTAGTATGGACAGAAACTATGGCTACACCTTC; CDR3 protein: CASSMDRNYGYTF
clone size: .; V gene: TRBV5-6; J gene: TRBJ2-6; D gene: .; CDR3 DNA: TGTGCCAGCATGCCGAGCTCTGGGGCCAACGTCCTGACTTTC; CDR3 protein: CASMPSSGANVLTF
clone size: .; V gene: TRBV14; J gene: TRBJ2-1; D gene: TRBD1; CDR3 DNA: TGTGCCAGCAGCCGGGACAGGGGCTCCTACAATGAGCAGTTCTTC; CDR3 protein: CASSRDRGSYNEQFF
clone size: .; V gene: TRBV7-9; J gene: TRBJ1-4; D gene: TRBD1; CDR3 DNA: TGTGCCAGCAGCCCGTTTGTGACAGGGGCAACTAATGAAAAACTGTTTTTT; CDR3 protein: CASSPFVTGATNEKLFF
clone size: .; V gene: TRBV30; J gene: TRBJ2-2; D gene: TRBD2; CDR3 DNA: TGTGCCCTGGGCAGGGGACTAGCGGAAGGGGAGCTGTTTTTT; CDR3 protein: CALGRGLAEGELFF
clone size: .; V gene: TRBV5-4; J gene: TRBJ2-5; D gene: .; CDR3 DNA: TGTGCCAGCACCACATACAGGGACGGGGAAGAGACCCAGTACTTC; CDR3 protein: CASTTYRDGEETQYF
clone size: .; V gene: TRBV5-6; J gene: TRBJ2-3; D gene: .; CDR3 DNA: TGTGCCAGCAGCTTGAGTTGGAGGGGCACAGATACGCAGTATTTT; CDR3 protein: CASSLSWRGTDTQYF
clone size: .; V gene: TRBV6-5; J gene: TRBJ2-1; D gene: .; CDR3 DNA: TGTGCCAGCAGTTATGTGGACAGCTACAATGAGCAGTTCTTC; CDR3 protein: CASSYVDSYNEQFF
clone size: .; V gene: TRBV6-5; J gene: TRBJ1-2; D gene: TRBD1; CDR3 DNA: TGTGCCAGCAGTTTACAGGGGTCGGGCGGCTACACCTTC; CDR3 protein: CASSLQGSGGYTF
clone size: .; V gene: TRBV5-6; J gene: TRBJ1-3; D gene: .; CDR3 DNA: TGTGCCAGCAGCCGAGCGACCACCTCTGGAAACACCATATATTTT; CDR3 protein: CASSRATTSGNTIYF
clone size: .; V gene: TRBV27; J gene: TRBJ1-5; D gene: TRBD1; CDR3 DNA: TGTGCCAGCAGTCCGACAGGGAGAGGCAATCAGCCCCAGCATTTT; CDR3 protein: CASSPTGRGNQPQHF
clone size: .; V gene: TRBV19; J gene: TRBJ1-4; D gene: .; CDR3 DNA: TGTGCCAGTAGTATAGAGACAGGACGGAATGAAAAACTGTTTTTT; CDR3 protein: CASSIETGRNEKLFF
clone size: .; V gene: TRBV5-6; J gene: TRBJ2-7; D gene: TRBD1; CDR3 DNA: TGTGCCAGCAGCATACAGGGGGCTTCGTACGAGCAGTACTTC; CDR3 protein: CASSIQGASYEQYF
clone size: .; V gene: TRBV13; J gene: TRBJ2-3; D gene: TRBD2; CDR3 DNA: TGTGCCAGCAGCTTAGCCCCGACTAGCGGAAGGACAGATACGCAGTATTTT; CDR3 protein: CASSLAPTSGRTDTQYF
clone size: .; V gene: TRBV6-5; J gene: TRBJ1-1; D gene: .; CDR3 DNA: TGTGCCAGCAGCCCTCAGGGGCATACTGAAGCTTTCTTT; CDR3 protein: CASSPQGHTEAFF
clone size: .; V gene: TRBV6-6; J gene: TRBJ2-1; D gene: .; CDR3 DNA: TGTGCCAGCAGTTCGGACTCGAACAGTGAGCAGTTCTTC; CDR3 protein: CASSSDSNSEQFF
clone size: .; V gene: TRBV7-9; J gene: TRBJ1-1; D gene: .; CDR3 DNA: TGTGCCATCGAGGCAGGGATGAACACTGAAGCTTTCTTT; CDR3 protein: CAIEAGMNTEAFF
clone size: .; V gene: TRBV7-2; J gene: TRBJ1-1; D gene: .; CDR3 DNA: TGTGCCAGCAGCGTACAGGGTTCGGGCACTGAAGCTTTCTTT; CDR3 protein: CASSVQGSGTEAFF
clone size: .; V gene: TRBV6-1; J gene: TRBJ2-7; D gene: .; CDR3 DNA: TGTGCCAGCAGGGAGGGGACAGTAACCTACGAGCAGTACTTC; CDR3 protein: CASREGTVTYEQYF
clone size: .; V gene: TRBV5-1; J gene: TRBJ1-1; D gene: .; CDR3 DNA: TGCGCCAGCAGCTTAGGGGGGGGCGGTAACACTGAAGCTTTCTTT; CDR3 protein: CASSLGGGGNTEAFF
clone size: .; V gene: TRBV6-6; J gene: TRBJ2-7; D gene: .; CDR3 DNA: TGTGCCAGCAGCCGTGGCGGTAGCTCCTACGAGCAGTACTTC; CDR3 protein: CASSRGGSSYEQYF
clone size: .; V gene: TRBV14; J gene: TRBJ2-6; D gene: TRBD2; CDR3 DNA: TGTGCCAGCAGCCAAATGACTAGCGGGAGGGCCCGAGGGGCCAACGTCCTGACTTTC; CDR3 protein: CASSQMTSGRARGANVLTF
clone size: .; V gene: TRBV9; J gene: TRBJ2-3; D gene: .; CDR3 DNA: TGTGCCAGCAGCGTAGGTCAAGATACGCAGTATTTT; CDR3 protein: CASSVGQDTQYF
clone size: .; V gene: TRBV7-9; J gene: TRBJ2-5; D gene: TRBD2; CDR3 DNA: TGTGCCAGCAGCCCTGGACTAGCGGGGGGGACCAAGGAGACCCAGTACTTC; CDR3 protein: CASSPGLAGGTKETQYF
clone size: .; V gene: TRBV18; J gene: TRBJ1-3; D gene: .; CDR3 DNA: TGTGCCAGCTCACCAGAAAGACAGTCTGGAAACACCATATATTTT; CDR3 protein: CASSPERQSGNTIYF
clone size: once; V gene: TRBV19; J gene: TRBJ1-3; D gene: TRBD1; CDR3 DNA: TGTGCCAGTAGTACCGGACAGGAAGGAAACACCATATATTTT; CDR3 protein: CASSTGQEGNTIYF
clone size: .; V gene: TRBV5-1; J gene: TRBJ1-4; D gene: .; CDR3 DNA: TGCGCCAGCAGCCCGGGACTCAATGAAAAACTGTTTTTT; CDR3 protein: CASSPGLNEKLFF
clone size: once; V gene: TRBV27; J gene: TRBJ1-4; D gene: .; CDR3 DNA: TGTGCCAGCAGCCTTGAGTCCCGGTGGCCGGGACTAGCAACTAATGAAAAACTGTTTTTT; CDR3 protein: CASSLESRWPGLATNEKLFF
clone size: once; V gene: TRBV6-5; J gene: TRBJ2-1; D gene: .; CDR3 DNA: TGTGCCAGCAGTACCGGACAGTACAATGAGCAGTTCTTC; CDR3 protein: CASSTGQYNEQFF
clone size: .; V gene: TRBV19; J gene: TRBJ2-7; D gene: .; CDR3 DNA: TGTGCCAGTAGTATAGGTCAGGAGCAGTACTTC; CDR3 protein: CASSIGQEQYF
clone size: once; V gene: TRBV7-7; J gene: TRBJ2-3; D gene: .; CDR3 DNA: TGTGCCAGCAGCCTCTCCGGGGGCACAGATACGCAGTATTTT; CDR3 protein: CASSLSGGTDTQYF
clone size: .; V gene: TRBV15; J gene: TRBJ2-3; D gene: .; CDR3 DNA: TGTGCCACCAGCAGAGATCAGTCGCGGGATCTTTTTGGCCCAGATACGCAGTATTTT; CDR3 protein: CATSRDQSRDLFGPDTQYF
clone size: .; V gene: TRBV4-3; J gene: TRBJ2-3; D gene: .; CDR3 DNA: TGCGCCAGCAGCCAAGATCAGGGATCAAGGACAGATACGCAGTATTTT; CDR3 protein: CASSQDQGSRTDTQYF
clone size: .; V gene: TRBV2; J gene: TRBJ1-1; D gene: .; CDR3 DNA: TGTGCCAGCAGTGAAGGGGCGACTGAAGCTTTCTTT; CDR3 protein: CASSEGATEAFF
clone size: .; V gene: TRBV11-2; J gene: TRBJ1-2; D gene: .; CDR3 DNA: TGTGCCAGCAGCTCCCGGGATCGCTATGGCTACACCTTC; CDR3 protein: CASSSRDRYGYTF
clone size: .; V gene: TRBV27; J gene: TRBJ2-2; D gene: .; CDR3 DNA: TGTGCCAGCAGGAAATTAGGGTGGGACAAGAGCACCGGGGAGCTGTTTTTT; CDR3 protein: CASRKLGWDKSTGELFF
clone size: .; V gene: TRBV2; J gene: TRBJ2-1; D gene: TRBD2; CDR3 DNA: TGTGCCAGCAACCCGGGACTAGCGGTACATGAGCAGTTCTTC; CDR3 protein: CASNPGLAVHEQFF
clone size: .; V gene: TRBV5-1; J gene: TRBJ2-1; D gene: .; CDR3 DNA: TGCGCCAGCAGCACCTCACCGGGAGTGAGGGGCAATGAGCAGTTCTTC; CDR3 protein: CASSTSPGVRGNEQFF
clone size: once; V gene: TRBV19; J gene: TRBJ1-2; D gene: .; CDR3 DNA: TGTGCCAGCACGAGGGACTCCCATAACTATGGCTACACCTTC; CDR3 protein: CASTRDSHNYGYTF
clone size: .; V gene: TRBV4-3; J gene: TRBJ1-6; D gene: .; CDR3 DNA: TGCGCCAGCAGCCAAGAGTTTGCCAGGAGGAATTCACCCCTCCACTTT; CDR3 protein: CASSQEFARRNSPLHF
clone size: .; V gene: TRBV6-4; J gene: TRBJ2-3; D gene: .; CDR3 DNA: TGTGCCAGCAGTGTCGACCCAGGGGCAGGAGATACGCAGTATTTT; CDR3 protein: CASSVDPGAGDTQYF
clone size: once; V gene: TRBV18; J gene: TRBJ1-3; D gene: .; CDR3 DNA: TGTGCCAGCTCACCACCCTCGTACACTGGAAACACCATATATTTT; CDR3 protein: CASSPPSYTGNTIYF
clone size: once; V gene: TRBV5-1; J gene: TRBJ1-2; D gene: .; CDR3 DNA: TGCGCCAGCAGCTTCTCCCCGGGACATGACAACTATGGCTACACCTTC; CDR3 protein: CASSFSPGHDNYGYTF
clone size: once; V gene: TRBV30; J gene: TRBJ2-1; D gene: TRBD2; CDR3 DNA: TGTGCCTGGAGCGCGGGCCGTACTAGCGGAGTCTACAATGAGCAGTTCTTC; CDR3 protein: CAWSAGRTSGVYNEQFF
clone size: .; V gene: TRBV5-8; J gene: TRBJ2-7; D gene: TRBD2; CDR3 DNA: TGTGCCAGCAGACGACTAGCGCGTAACACCTACGAGCAGTACTTC; CDR3 protein: CASRRLARNTYEQYF
clone size: .; V gene: TRBV1; J gene: TRBJ2-7; D gene: .; CDR3 DNA: TGCACCAGCAGCCAAGATCTGGAGGGGGTGACAGGGGTCTACGAGCAGTACTTC; CDR3 protein: CTSSQDLEGVTGVYEQYF
clone size: .; V gene: TRBV5-6; J gene: TRBJ2-7; D gene: TRBD1; CDR3 DNA: TGTGCCAGCAGCTTGGGACAGGGACACCCGATCTCCTACGAGCAGTACTTC; CDR3 protein: CASSLGQGHPISYEQYF
clone size: once; V gene: TRBV5-1; J gene: TRBJ2-4; D gene: .; CDR3 DNA: TGCGCCAGCAGCGTCCTGGGGGCCCTGCAAAACATTCAGTACTTC; CDR3 protein: CASSVLGALQNIQYF
clone size: .; V gene: TRBV6-5; J gene: TRBJ2-7; D gene: TRBD2; CDR3 DNA: TGTGCCAGCAGTTCAACTAGCGGGAGTTACGAGCAGTACTTC; CDR3 protein: CASSSTSGSYEQYF
clone size: .; V gene: TRBV10-2; J gene: TRBJ1-1; D gene: .; CDR3 DNA: TGCGCCAGCAGTGAGGGCAGGGAAAGGAGTGAAGCTTTCTTT; CDR3 protein: CASSEGRERSEAFF
clone size: .; V gene: TRBV7-2; J gene: TRBJ2-5; D gene: TRBD1; CDR3 DNA: TGTGCCAGCAGCTCTTCGTTGACAGGGATAGAGACCCAGTACTTC; CDR3 protein: CASSSSLTGIETQYF
clone size: once; V gene: TRBV5-1; J gene: TRBJ2-1; D gene: .; CDR3 DNA: TGCGCCAGCAGCTTGGAGCAGGGGAATTACAATGAGCAGTTCTTC; CDR3 protein: CASSLEQGNYNEQFF
clone size: .; V gene: TRBV11-2; J gene: TRBJ2-6; D gene: .; CDR3 DNA: TGTGCCAGCAGCCCCCTAGGGGGAACAGTCGCTGGGGCCAACGTCCTGACTTTC; CDR3 protein: CASSPLGGTVAGANVLTF
clone size: once; V gene: TRBV5-5; J gene: TRBJ2-5; D gene: TRBD2; CDR3 DNA: TGTGCCAGCAGTCGACTAGCGGGAACTTGGGAAGAGACCCAGTACTTC; CDR3 protein: CASSRLAGTWEETQYF
clone size: .; V gene: TRBV7-2; J gene: TRBJ2-5; D gene: TRBD2; CDR3 DNA: TGTGCCAGCAGCTTAAGGGGCCTACTAGCGGGGGCGAACAAAGAGACCCAGTACTTC; CDR3 protein: CASSLRGLLAGANKETQYF